These 24 T cell receptor beta chains were all obtained from the same sample, sequenced in a study of radiation and T cells in renal cell carcinoma. Assay used: immunoSEQ multiplex PCR; TCRdb lists only in-frame clones, some missing. In the table there are 150,000 or so clones, 88% of which are singletons. Described time point: baseline pretreatment blood. The treatment is: 15 Gy SBRT to primary tumor, nephrectomy 4 weeks later. The input for sequencing was blood, taken from a patient whose treatment included radiotherapy and nephrectomy. The receptors here all came from a woman aged 70-85 years with renal cell carcinoma.

The rearrangement uses TRBV5-4 and TRBJ2-3; 8 positions agree with TRBD1. The length of the CDR3 is 15 residues. Unmatched junction bases numbered 2, after V lost 2 bases and J lost 0 bases. Germline lookup yields CDR1 SGHNT and CDR2 YYREEE (reference sequence). The CDR3 coding sequence is TGTGCCAGCAGCTTCGGACAGGGAAGCACAGATACGCAGTATTTT. This translates into CASSFGQGSTDTQYF.

The chain carries TRBV7-2 and TRBJ2-1; unclear D gene. This CDR3 has 13 residues. Trimming stripped 1 base from V and 7 bases from J, with 8 bases between. Per germline, CDR1 SGHTA and CDR2 FQGNSA. The DNA for the CDR3 is TGTGCCAGCAGCTTAGGGAACCTAAATGAGCAGTTCTTC. Its protein product is CASSLGNLNEQFF.

The chain employs TRBV7-2 and TRBJ2-7, with 11 bases fitting TRBD2. The V gene end was trimmed by 6 bases and the J gene end by 2 bases; junction bases not matched to a gene: 6. The length of the CDR3 is 15 residues. Germline assignment: CDR1 SGHTA and CDR2 FQGNSA. CDR3 sequence: CASRVLAGGTYEQYF. DNA for the CDR3: TGTGCCAGCAGGGTCCTAGCGGGGGGAACCTACGAGCAGTACTTC.

The chain employs TRBV11-3 and TRBJ2-7; either TRBD1 or TRBD2 may supply D (6 bases each). The germline V gene has CDR1 SGHNT and CDR2 YENEEA. Trimming shortened V by 6 bases and J by 4 bases, and 16 bases separated the two germline ends. This CDR3 spans 14 amino acids. The CDR3 is CASRKIEGGYEQYF. In DNA, the CDR3 is TGTGCCAGCAGAAAAATTGAGGGGGGATACGAGCAGTACTTC.

The rearrangement joins TRBV7-6 to TRBJ2-2; D assignment may be TRBD1 or TRBD2 (6 bases each). CDR3 length equals 13 residues. With 3 bases removed from V and 7 bases from J, the gap between germline ends came to 9 bases. Germline-derived CDR1 and CDR2 are SGHVS and FNYEAQ. The CDR3 region is CASSFRGDGELFF. The CDR3 nucleotides are TGTGCCAGCAGCTTTAGGGGGGACGGGGAGCTGTTTTTT.

The rearrangement links TRBV9 to TRBJ2-5; no clear D gene. Germline V gene lookup returns CDR1 SGDLS and CDR2 YYNGEE. Trimming took off 0 bases at V and 2 bases at J, with 5 bases between the two ends. The CDR3 is made up of 13 amino acids. The CDR3: CASSVGVQETQYF. In nucleotides, the CDR3 is TGTGCCAGCAGCGTAGGGGTTCAAGAGACCCAGTACTTC. Full variable domain (rest looked up from reference TRBV9 and TRBJ2-5): DSGVTQTPKHLITATGQRVTLRCSPRSGDLSVYWYQQSLDQGLQFLIQYYNGEERAKGNILERFSAQQFPDLHSELNLSSLELGDSALYFCASSVGVQETQYFGPGTRLLVL.

The rearrangement links TRBV7-3 to TRBJ2-7; 11 nucleotides match TRBD2. Germline V gene lookup returns CDR1 SGHTA and CDR2 FQGTGA. The CDR3 extends over 13 amino acids. V shed 4 bases, J shed 6 bases, and the junction held 2 bases outside the gene matches. The CDR3 nucleotides are TGTGCCAGCAGCTCCGGACTAGCGGGCGAGCAGTACTTC. This encodes CASSSGLAGEQYF.

This clone was seen a single time. This chain links TRBV5-1 with TRBJ2-7; possible D gene TRBD1, 5 bases. Germline assignment: CDR1 SGHRS and CDR2 YFSETQ. V lost 0 bases to trimming and J lost 5 bases, with 9 bases between them. This CDR3 has 13 residues. As DNA, the CDR3 is TGCGCCAGCAGCTTGGCAGGGTACCACGAGCAGTACTTC. It translates to CASSLAGYHEQYF.

The chain employs TRBV5-1 and TRBJ1-1; 7 positions match TRBD1. The CDR3 sequence is 15 residues long. The V gene end was trimmed by 5 bases and the J gene end by 5 bases; junction bases not matched to a gene: 12. The V gene's germline CDR1 is SGHRS and CDR2 YFSETQ. DNA for the CDR3: TGCGCCAGCAGTCCGATCAACAGGGGTGGAACTGAAGCTTTCTTT. This encodes CASSPINRGGTEAFF.

This clone was seen a few times. The CDR3 region has the DNA TGTGCCAGCAGTTTATTCGCGGGCACAGATACGCAGTATTTT. This encodes CASSLFAGTDTQYF. V is TRBV27 and J is TRBJ2-3; unclear D gene. Germline V lookup: CDR1 MNHEY, CDR2 SMNVEV (reference sequence). Deletions cut 1 base from V and 1 base from J, with 6 bases between. The length of the CDR3 is 14 residues.

CDR3 residues: CSVLGGARNTEAFF. In nucleotides, the CDR3 is TGCAGCGTTTTGGGGGGGGCCCGGAACACTGAAGCTTTCTTT. J is TRBJ1-1 and V is TRBV29-1, with D perhaps TRBD1 (6 bases). The germline CDR1 and CDR2 sequences are SQVTM and ANQGSEA. CDR3 length equals 14 residues. Trimming stripped 5 bases from V and 1 base from J, with 14 bases between. Drawing the rest from reference TRBV29-1 and TRBJ1-1, the complete variable domain is SAVISQKPSRDICQRGTSLTIQCQVDSQVTMMFWYRQQPGQSLTLIATANQGSEATYESGFVIDKFPISRPNLTFSTLTVSNMSPEDSSIYLCSVLGGARNTEAFFGQGTRLTVV.

In its sample, this clone was seen once. This rearrangement joins TRBV10-3 to TRBJ2-2; no clear D. V shed 0 bases and J shed 1 base, with 6 bases lying between them. Germline CDR1 ENHRY, CDR2 SYGVKD. CDR3 length: 15 amino acids. CDR3 DNA: TGTGCCATCAGTGAGTCGTCCCAGAACACCGGGGAGCTGTTTTTT. It is translated as CAISESSQNTGELFF.

This clone was detected once. The chain recombines TRBV11-2 with TRBJ1-1; D is unclear. Between the trimmed V and J ends, which lost 5 bases and 0 bases, there was a span of 13 bases. CDR3 length equals 15 residues. Germline V gene data show CDR1 as SGHAT and CDR2 as FQNNGV. CDR3 amino acids: CASSQLWEMNTEAFF. The DNA for the CDR3 is TGTGCCAGCAGCCAACTGTGGGAGATGAACACTGAAGCTTTCTTT. Drawing the rest from reference TRBV11-2 and TRBJ1-1, the complete variable domain is EAGVAQSPRYKIIEKRQSVAFWCNPISGHATLYWYQQILGQGPKLLIQFQNNGVVDDSQLPKDRFSAERLKGVDSTLKIQPAKLEDSAVYLCASSQLWEMNTEAFFGQGTRLTVV.

The chain links TRBV29-1 to TRBJ1-1; weak D call: TRBD1 (5 bases). CDR1 and CDR2 from the germline V gene are SQVTM and ANQGSEA. With 3 bases removed from V and 5 bases from J, the gap between germline ends came to 16 bases. The CDR3 is made up of 14 amino acids. The CDR3 spells CSVENEAGRTEAFF. CDR3 in DNA: TGCAGCGTTGAGAATGAGGCAGGGCGTACTGAAGCTTTCTTT.

V is TRBV28 and J is TRBJ1-5; 11 bases line up with TRBD1. CDR3 length: 14 amino acids. V dropped 8 bases and J dropped 6; count of bases not matched to a gene: 6. Looked up from germline, CDR1 is MDHEN and CDR2 is SYDVKM. The CDR3 reads CASRWDRGSQPQHF. The CDR3 region has the DNA TGTGCCAGCCGCTGGGACAGGGGGTCTCAGCCCCAGCATTTT.

The chain links TRBV18 to TRBJ1-2, with D hard to call. V was cut by 6 bases and J by 7 bases, with 12 bases left in between. The CDR3 has 12 amino acids. CDR1 is KGHSH and CDR2 is LQKENI in the germline V gene. The CDR3 region has the DNA TGTGCCAGCTCGCCGAAAGGCAGTGGCTACACCTTC. Protein product: CASSPKGSGYTF.

The chain links TRBV13 to TRBJ2-3; tentative D call: TRBD1 (5 bases). Trimming pared 5 bases from V and 2 bases from J, leaving 8 bases between. The CDR3 runs to 13 residues. Germline-derived CDR1 and CDR2 are PRHDT and FYEKMQ (reference sequence). CDR3 sequence (DNA): TGTGCCAGCAGCCCCAGGGCCACAGATACGCAGTATTTT. Protein: CASSPRATDTQYF.

Only one count was recorded for this clone. This rearrangement joins TRBV28 to TRBJ1-2, with D maybe TRBD1 (6 bases). Germline-derived CDR1 and CDR2 are MDHEN and SYDVKM. CDR3 length: 14 residues. Trimming left V 4 bases short and J 6 bases short, with 15 bases between. The CDR3 sequence: CASSWNRAIHGYTF. The DNA of the CDR3 is TGTGCCAGCAGTTGGAACAGGGCGATCCATGGCTACACCTTC.

This rearrangement joins TRBV28 to TRBJ2-2; 10 nucleotides align to TRBD2. V lost 6 bases, J lost 0 bases, and 4 bases stayed unmatched. The CDR3 loop spans 16 amino acids. The germline gives CDR1 MDHEN, CDR2 SYDVKM. CDR3 DNA: TGTGCCAGCAGGTTTAGCGGGGGGACGAACACCGGGGAGCTGTTTTTT. It translates to CASRFSGGTNTGELFF.

The chain is built from TRBV6-1 and TRBJ1-1, with 9 bases lining up with TRBD1. V shed 4 bases, J shed 1 base, and the junction held 4 bases outside the gene matches. The germline gives CDR1 MNHNS, CDR2 SASEGT. This CDR3 region has 15 residues. The chain's CDR3 is CASSAGTGTNTEAFF. The DNA for the CDR3 is TGTGCCAGCAGTGCCGGGACAGGGACGAACACTGAAGCTTTCTTT.

V gene TRBV6-6 combines with J gene TRBJ2-5, with TRBD2 as a possible D gene (5 bases). The CDR3 runs to 12 residues. Germline CDR1 reads MNHNY; CDR2 reads SVGAGI (reference sequence). Trimming left V 11 bases short and J 2 bases short, with 12 bases between. The CDR3 protein is CASRVGQETQYF. The CDR3 coding sequence is TGTGCCTCGCGGGTCGGTCAAGAGACCCAGTACTTC.

The V gene is TRBV30, the J gene TRBJ2-7, with 7 nucleotides matching TRBD2. After removal of 5 bases from V and 1 base from J, the junction contained 8 bases not matched to a gene. Germline V gene data show CDR1 as GTSNPN and CDR2 as SVGIG (reference sequence). The CDR3 consists of 14 residues. Here the CDR3 DNA reads TGTGCCTGGGCCCCGGGGGAGGGTTCCTACGAGCAGTACTTC. This encodes CAWAPGEGSYEQYF.

V usage is TRBV6-5 and J usage is TRBJ2-1; 10 bases align to TRBD1. The J segment lost 7 bases and the V segment lost 4 bases, leaving 1 base of the junction unmatched. The CDR3 has 13 amino acids. Per the germline V gene, CDR1 is MNHEY and CDR2 is SVGAGI. The DNA of the CDR3 is TGTGCCAGCAGTTGGGGACAGGGGAATGAGCAGTTCTTC. Amino acid sequence: CASSWGQGNEQFF.

The V call is TRBV7-2, the J call TRBJ2-7; 11 positions match TRBD2. Germline-derived CDR1 and CDR2 are SGHTA and FQGNSA. V shed 3 bases, J shed 3 bases, and the junction held 4 bases outside the gene matches. The CDR3 loop spans 15 amino acids. CDR3 region: CASSLRLAGSYEQYF. CDR3 nucleotide sequence: TGTGCCAGCAGCTTGCGACTAGCGGGGAGCTACGAGCAGTACTTC.